The 15 T cell receptor delta chains below come from one sample, sequenced in a study of γδ T cells in repeated Plasmodium falciparum infection. TCRdb reran clone calling via CATT on the multiplex PCR reads. The sample comprises tens of thousands of delta-chain clones, 1.7% of which are singletons, and about 15% rests with the top ten. Bulk repertoires came from Vgamma9/Vdelta2+ or Vdelta2-negative gammadelta T cells flow-sorted from PBMC. Sequences were obtained from gamma-delta T cells from blood. The receptors were sampled from a pool of human donors (malaria-infected and uninfected, not separated).

A note on this clone: The protein TCRdb lists belongs to a much larger clone and differs from this DNA's translation at residue 10, which points to a read error; the protein shown is made from the DNA. This rearrangement joins TRDV1 to TRDJ1, with 11 bases lining up with TRDD3. Germline CDR1 TSWWSYY, CDR2 QGS. This CDR3 comprises 21 residues. V lost 4 bases and J lost 7; bases outside the gene matches: 26. CDR3 region: CALGVPSYGTWGIRPGVKLIF. CDR3 nucleotides: TGTGCTCTTGGGGTTCCTTCCTACGGGACATGGGGGATACGCCCAGGGGTTAAACTCATCTTT.

This clone was counted many times. This rearrangement joins TRDV1 to TRDJ1, with 13 bases lining up with TRDD3. The J gene is not listed in TCRdb, so it was assigned here from a DNA match to germline. This CDR3 has 27 residues. The ends lost 2 bases at V and 3 bases at J; junction bases unmatched: 36. Germline loops: CDR1 TSWWSYY, CDR2 QGS. CDR3 sequence: CALGEKKGLTRPYWGIRHVHGADKLIF. CDR3 DNA: TGTGCTCTTGGGGAAAAAAAAGGCCTGACTCGCCCCTACTGGGGGATACGCCATGTACACGGCGCCGATAAACTCATCTTT.

This clone was found a few times. The TCRdb record carries a much larger clone's protein, which differs from this DNA's translation at residue 10; a read error is the likely cause, and the protein listed here is the DNA translation. The genes are TRDV1 and TRDJ1; 10 nucleotides match TRDD3. The J gene comes from matching the DNA to germline here; TCRdb lacks it. The CDR3 extends over 28 amino acids. The germline gives CDR1 TSWWSYY, CDR2 QGS. Trimming cost V 1 base and J 0 bases; bases outside gene matches: 38. The CDR3 DNA follows: TGTGCTCTTGGGGAACCAGGCCCTTCCTGCTCCTGTTTACTGGGGGATCGCCGTTGTCCGTTGTACACCGATAAACTCATCTTT. It is translated as CALGEPGPSCSCLLGDRRCPLYTDKLIF.

The gene calls are TRDV2 and TRDJ1, with 9 bases fitting TRDD3. No J segment appears in TCRdb, so it was assigned here by matching the sequence to germline. Germline loops: CDR1 GEAIGNYY, CDR2 EKD. This CDR3 is 17 amino acids long. Trimming cost V 0 bases and J 0 bases; bases outside gene matches: 7. CDR3 residues: CACDTVGDTGYTDKLIF. For the CDR3, the DNA is TGTGCCTGTGACACCGTTGGGGATACGGGGTACACCGATAAACTCATCTTT.

A few counts support this clone. TCRdb's protein, taken from a much larger clone, differs from this DNA's translation at residue 6, likely owing to a read error; the protein displayed comes from the DNA. The CDR3 DNA reads as TGTGCCTCAACTCCTTTCCCCTGGGGGATAGTCTCGTACACCGATAAACTCATCTTT. This encodes CASTPFPWGIVSYTDKLIF. The chain is built from TRDV3 and TRDJ1, with 10 bases fitting TRDD3. Since TCRdb gives no J gene, matching the DNA to germline was used here to assign it. The CDR3 consists of 19 residues. The V and J ends lost 4 bases and 0 bases, in that order; junction bases with no gene match: 20. The germline V gene encodes CDR1 TVYSNPD and CDR2 GDNSRS (reference sequence). Full variable domain (outside the CDR3, taken from reference TRDV3 and TRDJ1): CDKVTQSSPDQTVASGSEVVLLCTYDTVYSNPDLFWYRIRPDYSFQFVFYGDNSRSEGADFTQGRFSVKHILTQKAFHLVISPVRTEDSATYYCASTPFPWGIVSYTDKLIFGKGTRVTVEP.

This clone was observed at least ten times. Translating this DNA gives a protein that differs at residue 13 from the TCRdb one, which belongs to a much larger clone; a read error is likely, and the protein shown is this translation. This chain joins TRDV1 and TRDJ1, with a tentative D call TRDD3 (6 bases). Germline CDR1 and CDR2: TSWWSYY and QGS. The CDR3 extends over 18 amino acids. CDR3 region: CALVEWGSDPVYADKLIF. Written as DNA, the CDR3 is TGTGCTCTTGTGGAATGGGGATCGGATCCCGTGTACGCCGATAAACTCATCTTT.

About this clone: It is likely a read error: a sequence one base away is far more abundant. The same CDR3 arises from other DNA sequences in this sample as well. V is TRDV1 and J is TRDJ1; D is possibly TRDD3 (5 bases). TCRdb is silent on the J gene; assignment here came from matching the DNA to germline. The CDR3 covers 19 residues. The germline V gene has CDR1 TSWWSYY and CDR2 QGS. This CDR3 reads CALGEPPGVIPQYADKLIF. CDR3 sequence (DNA): TGTGCTCTAGGGGAGCCGCCGGGGGTTATCCCCCAGTACGCCGATAAACTCATCTTT.

This clone was seen repeatedly, ten times or more. One base separates it from a far larger clone, so it is likely a read error. Different DNA sequences within this sample yield the same CDR3. The gene calls are TRDV1 and TRDJ1; 9 bases map to TRDD3. Looked up from germline, CDR1 is TSWWSYY and CDR2 is QGS. The CDR3 spans 19 residues. The V and J ends lost 1 base and 0 bases, in that order; junction bases with no gene match: 12. CDR3 DNA: TGTGCTCTTGGGGAACCTGCCACCCTGGGGGATCCGAACACCGATAAACTCATCTTT. Amino acid sequence: CALGEPATLGDPNTDKLIF.

Many counts were recorded for this clone. Since a far larger clone is one base different, this is likely a read error. The sample holds other DNA sequences that translate to the same CDR3. The V call is TRDV1, the J call TRDJ1; 10 positions agree with TRDD3. This CDR3 has 21 amino acids. Germline CDR1 reads TSWWSYY; CDR2 reads QGS. The CDR3 loop reads CAIGELDHTVIGGYGTDKLIF. DNA for the CDR3: TGTGCTATTGGGGAACTAGATCATACTGTTATCGGGGGATACGGCACTGATAAACTCATCTTT.

This clone came up a few times. The TCRdb protein, from a much larger clone, departs from this DNA's translation at residue 8, likely by read error; the protein shown derives from the DNA. This sequence joins TRDV1 and TRDJ1; TRDD3 might be the D (5 bases). The CDR3 extends over 14 amino acids. V was trimmed by 9 bases and J by 2 bases, leaving 16 bases between them. Germline V gene data show CDR1 as TSWWSYY and CDR2 as QGS. The CDR3 here is CALVPVGKTDKLIF. The CDR3 DNA follows: TGTGCTCTGGTCCCTGTGGGGAAGACCGATAAACTCATCTTT.

This clone was seen a few times. The protein in TCRdb stems from a much larger clone and differs at residue 4 from this DNA's translation, likely a read error; here the protein is translated from the DNA. The V call is TRDV3, the J call TRDJ1; maybe TRDD3 (5 bases). Germline V gene sequence: CDR1 TVYSNPD, CDR2 GDNSRS (reference sequence). Deletions cut 2 bases from V and 4 bases from J, with 11 bases between. This CDR3 has 12 residues. This chain's CDR3 is CAFVGCLDKLIF. CDR3 nucleotide sequence: TGTGCCTTTGTGGGATGTCTCGATAAACTCATCTTT.

This clone was counted ten times or more. This chain connects TRDV1 to TRDJ1, with a possible D match to TRDD3 (6 bases). TCRdb offers no J gene call, so here the DNA was matched to germline to obtain one. Germline CDR1 reads TSWWSYY; CDR2 reads QGS. The CDR3 loop spans 18 amino acids. The V end lost 1 base, the J end lost 0 bases, and 18 bases lay between the germline ends. The DNA of the CDR3 is TGTGCTCTTGGGGAACCGCTCCCGTTGGGGGCTAACACCGATAAACTCATCTTT. Protein product: CALGEPLPLGANTDKLIF.

Relative to its sample, this clone is medium-sized. The sample has other DNA sequences that encode this CDR3 too. The chain recombines TRDV1 with TRDJ1, with a possible D match to TRDD3 (5 bases). The V gene's germline CDR1 is TSWWSYY and CDR2 QGS. V lost 0 bases and J 3 bases, leaving 17 bases between the germline ends. CDR3 length equals 17 residues. CDR3 amino acids: CALGELRALWVADKLIF. For the CDR3, the DNA is TGTGCTCTTGGGGAACTAAGAGCCCTCTGGGTCGCCGATAAACTCATCTTT.

In this sample, this clone turned up a few times. TCRdb has a much larger clone's protein, which differs at residue 13 from the translation of this DNA, likely because of a read error; what is shown is the protein translated from the DNA. The CDR3 nucleotides are TGTGCCTGTGACACGCTGGGGGCTGAGAACTTGTACGCCGATAAACTCATCTTT. Amino acid sequence: CACDTLGAENLYADKLIF. The chain couples TRDV2 to TRDJ1; 7 nucleotides line up with TRDD3. The CDR3 length is 18 residues. With V trimmed by 1 base and J by 3 bases, 16 bases remained unmatched. Germline-derived CDR1 and CDR2 are GEAIGNYY and EKD.

This clone was picked up a small number of times. TCRdb attributes to this sequence the protein of a much larger clone, which differs from the DNA translation at residue 7; a read error is likely, and the protein displayed is translated from the DNA. The J gene is TRDJ1, the V gene TRDV3; D unclear. V lost 2 bases and J lost 5, with 18 bases in between. In germline, CDR1 is TVYSNPD, CDR2 GDNSRS (reference sequence). CDR3 size: 14 residues. CDR3 in amino acids: CAFQRVIAPDKLIF. The CDR3 DNA is TGTGCCTTTCAGCGGGTTATTGCGCCAGATAAACTCATCTTT.